This T cell receptor (beta chain) was sequenced for a study of blood T cell repertoires in COVID-19. Profiled with immunoSEQ multiplex PCR; TCRdb holds only in-frame clones, not every one. Of roughly 200,000 clones in the sample, around four fifths were seen once. Germline assignment: CDR1 MDHEN and CDR2 SYDVKM. This CDR3 has 14 residues. V shed 9 bases and J 1 base; nucleotides not matched to a gene: 8. The specimen was peripheral blood. The receptor was isolated from a man aged 40-49 years with active or convalescent COVID-19. V usage is TRBV28 and J usage is TRBJ1-1; 7 bases match TRBD1. The CDR3 loop is CASLVGGRNTEAFF. The CDR3 bases are TGTGCCAGTTTAGTAGGGGGCCGGAACACTGAAGCTTTCTTT.